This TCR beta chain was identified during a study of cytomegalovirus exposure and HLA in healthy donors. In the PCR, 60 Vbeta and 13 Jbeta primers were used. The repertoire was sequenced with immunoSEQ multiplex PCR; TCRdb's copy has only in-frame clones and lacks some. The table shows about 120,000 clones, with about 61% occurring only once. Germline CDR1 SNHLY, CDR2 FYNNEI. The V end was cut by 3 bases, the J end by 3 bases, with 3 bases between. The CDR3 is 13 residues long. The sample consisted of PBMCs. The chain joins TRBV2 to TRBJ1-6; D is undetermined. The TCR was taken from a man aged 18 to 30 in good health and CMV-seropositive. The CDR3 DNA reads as TGTGCCAGCAGTGATTACTATAATTCACCCCTCCACTTT. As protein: CASSDYYNSPLHF.